One and the same sample provided the 21 T cell receptor beta chains below, sequenced in a study of T-cell memory formation after mild COVID-19. TCRdb reanalysed the 5' RACE reads using MiXCR and keeps one entry per CDR3 protein. This sample yields about 180,000 distinct CDR3 sequences, of which approximately 17% are seen a single time; 3.5% to 5% belongs to the top ten. Sequencing used PBMCs or a T cell subset sorted from them (not recorded which). Receptor source: a man aged 18 to 30 who had mild COVID-19 (a few samples of this study predate the infection). Cell type and time point are not known.

J is TRBJ1-1 and V is TRBV19, with 8 bases identical to TRBD1. Germline lookup yields CDR1 LNHDA and CDR2 SQIVND (reference sequence). V gave up 3 bases and J gave up 3 bases; unmatched junction bases: 3. The length of the CDR3 is 14 residues. CDR3 sequence: CASSIRGLDTEAFF. CDR3 sequence (DNA): TGTGCCAGTAGTATCAGGGGGCTGGACACTGAAGCTTTCTTT.

This clonotype has more than one count but fewer than ten. The CDR3 nucleotides read TGTGCCAGCAGCGTAGCCCTGACTAGCGGGGTTCAGGAGACCCAGTACTTC. It yields the protein CASSVALTSGVQETQYF. V is TRBV9 and J is TRBJ2-5, with 11 positions matching TRBD2. CDR1 and CDR2 (germline): SGDLS, YYNGEE. Trimming removed 0 bases from V and 5 bases from J; junction bases left unmatched: 9. The CDR3 is made up of 17 amino acids.

This clonotype was seen a few times. The V and J genes are TRBV20-1 and TRBJ1-2; D not resolved. Germline V lookup: CDR1 DFQATT, CDR2 SNEGSKA (reference sequence). Deletions cut 6 bases from V and 4 bases from J, with 15 bases between. The CDR3 sequence is 13 residues long. The DNA for the CDR3 is TGCAGTGCCACCGGGCGGAACCTCTATGGCTACACCTTC. It specifies CSATGRNLYGYTF.

This rearrangement joins TRBV15 to TRBJ1-5, with TRBD1 matching 9 bases. J lost 4 bases, V lost 1 base, and 2 bases had no gene match. Germline lookup yields CDR1 LNHNV and CDR2 YYDKDF (reference sequence). CDR3 length: 15 amino acids. The CDR3 region is CATSRVGQGNQPQHF. The CDR3, as DNA: TGTGCCACCAGCAGAGTAGGACAGGGGAATCAGCCCCAGCATTTT.

This clonotype occurred a few times. The chain uses TRBV5-1 and TRBJ2-7; 7 positions match TRBD1. With 5 bases clipped from V and 0 bases from J, the junction kept 8 bases outside the gene matches. This CDR3 comprises 15 residues. Germline lookup yields CDR1 SGHRS and CDR2 YFSETQ. CDR3 protein: CASSDPGQSSYEQYF. The CDR3 DNA reads as TGCGCCAGCAGTGACCCGGGACAGAGCTCCTACGAGCAGTACTTC. Supplemented by reference TRBV5-1 and TRBJ2-7, the full variable domain reads KAGVTQTPRYLIKTRGQQVTLSCSPISGHRSVSWYQQTPGQGLQFLFEYFSETQRNKGNFPGRFSGRQFSNSRSEMNVSTLELGDSALYLCASSDPGQSSYEQYFGPGTRLTVT.

This clonotype was found a few times. The chain links TRBV9 to TRBJ1-6, with D unclear. CDR1 is SGDLS and CDR2 is YYNGEE in the germline V gene. The CDR3 totals 15 residues. Trimming took off 3 bases at V and 8 bases at J, with 15 bases between the two ends. The CDR3 DNA is TGTGCCAGCAGCGGCAACAGTTCCGGTGATTCACCCCTCCACTTT. Translated: CASSGNSSGDSPLHF.

The gene calls are TRBV6-5 and TRBJ1-6; tentative D call: TRBD1 (6 bases). V lost 4 bases and J lost 10, with 23 bases in between. The CDR3 is 17 residues long. Germline CDR1 MNHEY, CDR2 SVGAGI. The CDR3 here is CASSSGASNGRLSPLHF. CDR3 DNA: TGTGCCAGCAGTTCAGGGGCTTCTAACGGTCGACTATCACCCCTCCACTTT.

The chain recombines TRBV7-9 with TRBJ1-2; maybe TRBD1 (5 bases). The CDR3 has 14 residues. The V gene lost 2 bases and the J gene lost 6 bases, with 13 bases spanning the gap. Per germline, CDR1 SEHNR and CDR2 FQNEAQ (reference sequence). In nucleotides, the CDR3 is TGTGCCAGCAGCTTAAAGGGGCGACGGAATGGCTACACCTTC. It yields the protein CASSLKGRRNGYTF.

This chain uses TRBV5-6 with TRBJ2-5; the match to TRBD2 covers 10 bases. Trimming took 1 base from V and 4 from J; bases not matched to a gene: 4. Germline V CDR1 and CDR2: SGHDT, YYEEEE. The CDR3 consists of 15 residues. The CDR3 region is CASSLSGGALETQYF. The CDR3, as DNA: TGTGCCAGCAGCTTGAGCGGGGGGGCCCTAGAGACCCAGTACTTC.

Many counts were recorded for this clonotype. In nucleotides, the CDR3 is TGCAGTGCTAGAGTTTATCAAGTCCTAACCACTGAAGCTTTCTTT. Protein sequence: CSARVYQVLTTEAFF. This chain links TRBV20-1 with TRBJ1-1; D gene ambiguous. The length of the CDR3 is 15 residues. Germline loops: CDR1 DFQATT, CDR2 SNEGSKA (reference sequence). The V end lost 1 base, the J end lost 4 bases, and 16 bases lay between the germline ends.

This clonotype was counted only a few times. The V call is TRBV29-1, the J call TRBJ2-5; D may be TRBD1 (6 bases). This CDR3 spans 14 amino acids. The ends were cut back, 2 bases at V and 5 bases at J, with 15 bases in the middle. Germline CDR1 is SQVTM and CDR2 is ANQGSEA. The CDR3 DNA reads as TGCAGCGTTGAACCCCACAGGGATTGGGAGACCCAGTACTTC. Translated, it gives CSVEPHRDWETQYF.

The genes are TRBV3-1 and TRBJ2-5; D may be TRBD1 or TRBD2 (5 bases each). The CDR3 consists of 14 residues. Germline loops: CDR1 LGHDT, CDR2 YNNKEL (reference sequence). Trimming took off 3 bases at V and 3 bases at J, with 11 bases between the two ends. The CDR3 nucleotides read TGTGCCAGCAGCCAGGGGACGGCTAAAGAGACCCAGTACTTC. Its translation: CASSQGTAKETQYF.

The sample holds a few counts of this clonotype. The rearrangement joins TRBV20-1 to TRBJ1-1; TRBD1 agrees at 7 bases. Germline V gives CDR1 DFQATT, CDR2 SNEGSKA (reference sequence). The CDR3 covers 13 residues. The junction had 2 bases not matched to a gene; V was cut back by 1 base and J by 3 bases. CDR3: CSARAGTDTEAFF. The CDR3, as DNA: TGCAGTGCTAGAGCCGGGACAGACACTGAAGCTTTCTTT.

This clonotype showed up just a few times. This chain connects TRBV12-3 or TRBV12-4 to TRBJ1-5, with TRBD1 matching 12 bases. The J segment lost 7 bases and the V segment lost 6 bases, leaving 7 bases of the junction unmatched. This CDR3 comprises 15 residues. CDR3 sequence reads: CASRVGTGGGQPQHF. CDR3 DNA: TGTGCCAGCAGGGTTGGGACAGGGGGCGGGCAGCCCCAGCATTTT.

The chain joins TRBV2 to TRBJ1-1; D remains ambiguous. CDR1 is SNHLY, CDR2 FYNNEI, per germline. Trimming left V 2 bases short and J 1 base short, with 5 bases between. The CDR3 runs 13 residues. CDR3 residues: CASSESRNTEAFF. The CDR3, as DNA: TGTGCCAGCAGTGAAAGCAGGAACACTGAAGCTTTCTTT. Based on the CDR3 plus reference TRBV2 and TRBJ1-1, the full variable domain is EPEVTQTPSHQVTQMGQEVILRCVPISNHLYFYWYRQILGQKVEFLVSFYNNEISEKSEIFDDQFSVERPDGSNFTLKIRSTKLEDSAMYFCASSESRNTEAFFGQGTRLTVV.

This clonotype appeared many times. The chain couples TRBV5-1 to TRBJ1-1; D is perhaps TRBD1 (5 bases). Germline values: CDR1 SGHRS, CDR2 YFSETQ. The V and J ends lost 0 bases and 3 bases respectively, with 9 bases between them. The CDR3 runs to 14 residues. The DNA for the CDR3 is TGCGCCAGCAGCTTGGAGGGGAAGGACACTGAAGCTTTCTTT. Residues: CASSLEGKDTEAFF.

This clonotype was seen many times. The V call is TRBV5-1, the J call TRBJ2-4; D may be TRBD1 (6 bases). The CDR3 contains 16 residues. The germline gives CDR1 SGHRS, CDR2 YFSETQ. V lost 4 bases and J 3 bases, leaving 17 bases between the germline ends. The CDR3: CASSIGQNFVKNIQYF. The CDR3 DNA is TGCGCCAGCAGCATCGGACAGAATTTTGTCAAAAACATTCAGTACTTC.

This clonotype has only a few counts. J is TRBJ2-5 and V is TRBV15, with a weak D call TRBD2 (5 bases). V was trimmed by 3 bases and J by 0 bases, leaving 14 bases between them. CDR3 size: 16 residues. The germline gives CDR1 LNHNV, CDR2 YYDKDF (reference sequence). The CDR3 spells CATSRGELTNQETQYF. CDR3 bases: TGTGCCACCAGCAGGGGAGAACTGACTAACCAAGAGACCCAGTACTTC.

The chain joins TRBV4-3 to TRBJ1-3, with D perhaps matching TRBD1 (5 bases). This CDR3 comprises 18 residues. The V and J ends lost 0 bases and 0 bases respectively, with 15 bases between them. Germline CDR1 is LGHNA and CDR2 is YSLEER. This CDR3 is CASSQDPQGRSSGNTIYF. The CDR3 DNA is TGCGCCAGCAGCCAAGATCCGCAGGGACGAAGCTCTGGAAACACCATATATTTT.

This clonotype was counted between two and nine times. The chain employs TRBV20-1 and TRBJ2-3; D perhaps matches TRBD2 (7 bases). Per germline, CDR1 DFQATT and CDR2 SNEGSKA (reference sequence). This CDR3 is 16 amino acids long. The V and J ends lost 6 bases and 1 base respectively, with 20 bases between them. The CDR3 coding sequence is TGCAGTGCCGAAGCGAGGGGGGGCCACCGCACAGATACGCAGTATTTT. Protein sequence: CSAEARGGHRTDTQYF.

The chain is built from TRBV27 and TRBJ1-1, with TRBD1 identical over 10 bases. The V gene's germline CDR1 is MNHEY and CDR2 SMNVEV (reference sequence). The CDR3 has 14 amino acids. J was trimmed by 3 bases and V by 3 bases; bases with no gene match: 1. CDR3 loop: CASSLDRGDTEAFF. DNA of the CDR3: TGTGCCAGCAGTTTGGACAGGGGGGACACTGAAGCTTTCTTT.